The sequence of this TCR beta chain was determined in a study of neurological immune-mediated disorders. This sample's time point: longitudinal time-point 3. PBMCs stored at -80 C, numbering 2 million, were the origin of the unsorted libraries. CDR1 MDHEN and CDR2 SYDVKM come from the germline V gene. The CDR3 runs 14 residues. The V end was cut by 8 bases, the J end by 0 bases, with 14 bases between. The authors produced cDNA by 5'RACE using 10-nucleotide random UMIs. TCRdb passed the 5' RACE reads through MiXCR, listing each CDR3 protein once. Of roughly 50,000 distinct CDR3 sequences in the sample, roughly 13% were seen once. By sample fraction, this clonotype is medium-sized (0.01 to 0.1%).

The origin of this receptor is a male donor with HTLV-1-associated myelopathy (HAM/TSP). Input material: PBMCs. The chain joins TRBV28 to TRBJ2-7, with D possibly being TRBD1 (6 bases). CDR3 in DNA: TGTGCCAGCGGTACAGGGAGCACCTCCTACGAGCAGTACTTC. Translation gives CASGTGSTSYEQYF.